One sample yielded the 27 T cell receptor beta chains listed below, sequenced in a study of cytomegalovirus exposure and HLA in healthy donors. The PCR used 60 Vbeta and 13 Jbeta primers. Data came from immunoSEQ multiplex PCR; TCRdb stores just in-frame clones and leaves some out. The repertoire holds some 150,000 clones, with around 85% as singletons. What was sequenced was PBMCs. Receptor source: a man aged 40-55 years in good health and CMV-seronegative.

V gene TRBV9 combines with J gene TRBJ2-5, with TRBD2 matching 11 bases. There are 16 residues in the CDR3. Losses at the gene ends were 4 bases for V and 3 bases for J; bases not matched to a gene: 8. Germline CDR1 is SGDLS and CDR2 is YYNGEE. The chain's CDR3 is CASSLAVAGGKETQYF. The CDR3 DNA follows: TGTGCCAGCAGCCTAGCAGTAGCGGGGGGGAAAGAGACCCAGTACTTC.

The V call is TRBV9, the J call TRBJ2-7, with D tentatively TRBD2 (5 bases). Germline assignment: CDR1 SGDLS and CDR2 YYNGEE. The CDR3 sequence is 14 residues long. The V end lost 3 bases, the J end lost 3 bases, and 13 bases lay between the germline ends. The CDR3 region is CASSAGGGVYEQYF. For the CDR3, the DNA is TGTGCCAGCAGCGCCGGTGGAGGAGTCTACGAGCAGTACTTC.

The chain carries TRBV5-1 and TRBJ2-3; 9 bases map to TRBD2. Per the germline V gene, CDR1 is SGHRS and CDR2 is YFSETQ. Trimming at V came to 0 bases and at J to 3 bases, leaving 5 bases not matched to a gene. The CDR3 extends over 16 amino acids. This chain's CDR3 is CASSLGTGLATDTQYF. Written as DNA, the CDR3 is TGCGCCAGCAGCTTGGGAACGGGACTAGCTACAGATACGCAGTATTTT.

This chain links TRBV6-1 with TRBJ1-5; D ambiguous. Trimming took off 7 bases at V and 2 bases at J, with 9 bases between the two ends. In germline, CDR1 is MNHNS, CDR2 SASEGT. CDR3 size: 13 residues. The CDR3, as DNA: TGTGCCAGCACGGGGTCTGGCAATCAGCCCCAGCATTTT. It yields the protein CASTGSGNQPQHF.

This chain links TRBV6-1 with TRBJ2-7; tentative D call: TRBD1 (6 bases). The CDR3 spans 14 residues. The germline V gene encodes CDR1 MNHNS and CDR2 SASEGT. V was trimmed by 10 bases and J by 0 bases, leaving 16 bases between them. CDR3 sequence: CAIENRVSSYEQYF. The DNA of the CDR3 is TGTGCCATCGAAAACAGGGTTAGCTCCTACGAGCAGTACTTC.

The chain has TRBV5-5 and TRBJ1-2; 7 bases fit TRBD1. V shed 2 bases and J 8 bases; nucleotides not matched to a gene: 6. Germline CDR1 is SGHKS and CDR2 is YYEKEE (reference sequence). This CDR3 has 13 amino acids. The CDR3 coding sequence is TGTGCCAGCAGCTTTTTAGGGGGCGAGGGCTACACCTTC. Translated: CASSFLGGEGYTF.

This clone was recorded a few times. The CDR3 spells CASSLQTGPSGYTF. For the CDR3, the DNA is TGTGCCAGCAGCCTCCAGACAGGCCCCAGTGGCTACACCTTC. The chain employs TRBV9 and TRBJ1-2; TRBD1 might be the D (6 bases). The CDR3 consists of 14 residues. CDR1 and CDR2 (germline): SGDLS, YYNGEE. V was shortened by 4 bases and J by 7 bases, with 17 bases between the two germline ends.

This clone has a single count. The genes are TRBV30 and TRBJ2-1; tentative D call: TRBD1 (7 bases). Germline CDR1 reads GTSNPN; CDR2 reads SVGIG (reference sequence). V gave up 4 bases and J gave up 10 bases, with 17 bases separating them. The CDR3 totals 13 residues. The CDR3 spells CAWTRSRGDEQFF. CDR3 sequence (DNA): TGTGCCTGGACCAGAAGCAGGGGGGACGAGCAGTTCTTC.

The chain employs TRBV7-3 and TRBJ2-7; D gene ambiguous. V was trimmed by 7 bases and J by 3 bases, leaving 16 bases between them. The CDR3 has 14 residues. The germline gives CDR1 SGHTA, CDR2 FQGTGA. The CDR3 DNA follows: TGTGCCAGCAAAACGAGCCACAGTCACTACGAGCAGTACTTC. It specifies CASKTSHSHYEQYF.

The rearrangement joins TRBV15 to TRBJ1-5; D unresolved. CDR1 and CDR2 (germline): LNHNV, YYDKDF (reference sequence). The CDR3 totals 14 residues. Deletions cut 0 bases from V and 9 bases from J, with 12 bases between. This CDR3 reads CATSREEGLWPQHF. The CDR3 region has the DNA TGTGCCACCAGCAGAGAAGAGGGATTATGGCCCCAGCATTTT.

The chain couples TRBV7-3 to TRBJ2-3; D possibly corresponds to TRBD1 (6 bases). The CDR3 has 15 amino acids. Germline CDR1 reads SGHTA; CDR2 reads FQGTGA. V was shortened by 2 bases and J by 4 bases, with 13 bases between the two germline ends. The chain's CDR3 is CASSLGGLVADTQYF. DNA of the CDR3: TGTGCCAGCAGCTTAGGGGGCTTGGTGGCAGATACGCAGTATTTT.

V usage is TRBV2 and J usage is TRBJ1-6; possible D gene TRBD1, 5 bases. The V end was cut by 7 bases, the J end by 6 bases, with 22 bases between. Germline V CDR1 and CDR2: SNHLY, FYNNEI. The CDR3 is 17 residues long. The CDR3 DNA reads TGTGCCAGCATGGCACAGGATTTTATTGCAGTTAATTCACCCCTCCACTTT. Its translation is CASMAQDFIAVNSPLHF.

V and J are TRBV10-1 and TRBJ1-1, with 9 bases matching TRBD1. The ends lost 4 bases at V and 6 bases at J; junction bases unmatched: 6. There are 14 residues in the CDR3. CDR1 WNHNN and CDR2 SYGVQD come from the germline V gene (reference sequence). Here the CDR3 reads CASSADRGKAEAFF. The CDR3 region has the DNA TGCGCCAGCAGTGCGGACAGGGGTAAGGCTGAAGCTTTCTTT.

Of note for this clone: The same CDR3 can be traced to other DNA sequences in this sample. This chain uses TRBV27 with TRBJ2-7; 8 positions agree with TRBD1. CDR3 length equals 13 residues. Germline CDR1 and CDR2: MNHEY and SMNVEV (reference sequence). V lost 5 bases to trimming and J lost 2 bases; unmatched junction nucleotides: 2. Here the CDR3 reads CASSLQGAYEQYF. The CDR3 region has the DNA TGTGCCAGCAGTCTACAGGGGGCCTACGAGCAGTACTTC.

The V gene is TRBV20-1, the J gene TRBJ1-2; D unclear. The CDR3 has 9 residues. In germline, CDR1 is DFQATT, CDR2 SNEGSKA (reference sequence). In nucleotides, the CDR3 is TGCAGAGCCACGGATGGCTACACCTTC. Its translation is CRATDGYTF.

The table lists this clone with a count of one. The V and J genes are TRBV6-5 and TRBJ2-5, with D perhaps matching TRBD2 (5 bases). Germline V gives CDR1 MNHEY, CDR2 SVGAGI. The germline V and J ends were trimmed by 0 bases and 14 bases, with 10 bases remaining between them. The CDR3 is 11 amino acids. CDR3 in DNA: TGTGCCAGCAGTTACTCGGGGAGTACTTACTTC. It encodes CASSYSGSTYF.

The chain recombines TRBV7-8 with TRBJ2-3, with TRBD2 as a possible D gene (7 bases). Per the germline V gene, CDR1 is SGHVS and CDR2 is FQNEAQ. The CDR3 consists of 14 residues. V was cut by 5 bases and J by 8 bases, with 17 bases left in between. CDR3 coding DNA: TGTGCCAGCAGCCCATACGGGGGGCAAGGTACGCAGTATTTT. It codes for CASSPYGGQGTQYF.

Concerning this clone: This CDR3 is also generated by other DNA sequences in the sample. This chain joins TRBV27 and TRBJ2-5, with 7 bases matching TRBD2. CDR3 size: 15 residues. Losses at the gene ends were 3 bases for V and 5 bases for J; bases not matched to a gene: 9. Germline V gene lookup returns CDR1 MNHEY and CDR2 SMNVEV (reference sequence). The CDR3 nucleotides read TGTGCCAGCAGTTTCTCCCTCGGGGAGGGTGAGACCCAGTACTTC. Translation: CASSFSLGEGETQYF.

The chain carries TRBV10-3 and TRBJ2-3; D is unresolved. There are 13 residues in the CDR3. V was shortened by 8 bases and J by 3 bases, with 12 bases between the two germline ends. CDR1 is ENHRY and CDR2 is SYGVKD in the germline V gene. The CDR3 reads CAIGLPGTDTQYF. As DNA, the CDR3 is TGTGCCATCGGCCTCCCAGGAACAGATACGCAGTATTTT.

This clone turned up a few times. This sequence joins TRBV7-8 and TRBJ2-7, with D perhaps matching TRBD2 (6 bases). From germline, CDR1 is SGHVS and CDR2 FQNEAQ. V was pared by 5 bases and J by 3 bases, with 14 bases between. CDR3 length equals 14 residues. The CDR3 sequence: CASSPGDSYYEQYF. As DNA, the CDR3 is TGTGCCAGCAGCCCTGGGGACTCGTACTACGAGCAGTACTTC. Together with reference TRBV7-8 and TRBJ2-7, the CDR3 gives the full variable domain: GAGVSQSPRYKVAKRGQDVALRCDPISGHVSLFWYQQALGQGPEFLTYFQNEAQLDKSGLPSDRFFAERPEGSVSTLKIQRTQQEDSAVYLCASSPGDSYYEQYFGPGTRLTVT.

This chain links TRBV5-4 with TRBJ2-7; 9 bases map to TRBD1. The CDR3 covers 14 residues. Germline CDR1 is SGHNT and CDR2 is YYREEE (reference sequence). J was trimmed by 2 bases and V by 2 bases; bases with no gene match: 2. CDR3 coding DNA: TGTGCCAGCAGCTTCGGACAGGGGACCTACGAGCAGTACTTC. It translates to CASSFGQGTYEQYF.

This clone occurred a few times. This rearrangement joins TRBV28 to TRBJ2-2, with TRBD1 matching over 8 bases. The V gene end was trimmed by 6 bases and the J gene end by 5 bases; junction bases not matched to a gene: 5. CDR1 and CDR2 (germline): MDHEN, SYDVKM. The CDR3 is 14 amino acids. The CDR3 region is CASSRGLGTGELFF. In DNA, the CDR3 is TGTGCCAGCAGCAGGGGGCTGGGGACCGGGGAGCTGTTTTTT.

The chain combines TRBV19 with TRBJ2-7, with 11 bases fitting TRBD1. J was trimmed by 2 bases and V by 4 bases; bases with no gene match: 4. The length of the CDR3 is 15 residues. Germline CDR1 reads LNHDA; CDR2 reads SQIVND (reference sequence). CDR3 DNA: TGTGCCAGTAGTACTCGGACAGGGGGCACCTACGAGCAGTACTTC. Protein: CASSTRTGGTYEQYF. Filled out from reference TRBV19 and TRBJ2-7, the complete variable domain reads DGGITQSPKYLFRKEGQNVTLSCEQNLNHDAMYWYRQDPGQGLRLIYYSQIVNDFQKGDIAEGYSVSREKKESFPLTVTSAQKNPTAFYLCASSTRTGGTYEQYFGPGTRLTVT.

This rearrangement joins TRBV25-1 to TRBJ2-5; D is possibly TRBD1 (5 bases). The closer fit of TRBJ2-7 to the DNA end suggests the J call may be wrong. CDR1 MGHDK and CDR2 SYGVNS come from the germline V gene. This CDR3 contains 16 residues. CDR3 in amino acids: CASTPKGAFTSYEQYF. CDR3 DNA sequence: TGTGCCAGCACCCCAAAAGGGGCCTTCACATCCTACGAGCAGTACTTC.

There are a few counts of this clone. The chain joins TRBV6-5 to TRBJ2-1, with 9 nucleotides matching TRBD1. Germline V gene lookup returns CDR1 MNHEY and CDR2 SVGAGI. V lost 6 bases and J lost 8; bases outside the gene matches: 8. This CDR3 region has 14 residues. CDR3 sequence (DNA): TGTGCCAGCAGATCATTACAGGGGGCCCATGAGCAGTTCTTC. It encodes CASRSLQGAHEQFF.

The chain has TRBV7-2 and TRBJ2-2, with D possibly TRBD2 on 5 matching bases. CDR3 length: 15 amino acids. The ends were cut back, 1 base at V and 3 bases at J, with 9 bases in the middle. Germline-derived CDR1 and CDR2 are SGHTA and FQGNSA. CDR3 amino acids: CASSLDGSYTGELFF. The CDR3 bases are TGTGCCAGCAGCTTAGATGGGAGTTACACCGGGGAGCTGTTTTTT.

The rearrangement joins TRBV7-2 to TRBJ1-1, with 10 bases that match TRBD1. Germline assignment: CDR1 SGHTA and CDR2 FQGNSA. J lost 5 bases, V lost 5 bases, and 8 bases had no gene match. This CDR3 is built from 15 residues. CDR3 protein: CASSRDRGRGTEAFF. CDR3 coding DNA: TGTGCCAGCAGCAGAGACAGGGGGCGAGGGACTGAAGCTTTCTTT. The whole variable domain, remainder taken from reference TRBV7-2 and TRBJ1-1, is GAGVSQSPSNKVTEKGKDVELRCDPISGHTALYWYRQSLGQGLEFLIYFQGNSAPDKSGLPSDRFSAERTGGSVSTLTIQRTQQEDSAVYLCASSRDRGRGTEAFFGQGTRLTVV.